This entry lists 15 T cell receptor beta chains sequenced from one sample in a study of cytomegalovirus exposure and HLA in healthy donors. Clones were read by immunoSEQ multiplex PCR, and TCRdb kept only the in-frame ones, dropping some. The table includes roughly 330,000 clones, around 90% detected once. Input material: PBMCs. The receptor set was obtained from a woman under 40 in good health and CMV-seropositive.

The chain uses TRBV11-2 and TRBJ1-6, with 7 bases fitting TRBD1. After removal of 5 bases from V and 9 bases from J, the junction contained 10 bases not matched to a gene. The CDR3 loop spans 15 amino acids. Germline assignment: CDR1 SGHAT and CDR2 FQNNGV. The CDR3 here is CASSTSDRVASPLHF. The CDR3, as DNA: TGTGCCAGCAGCACATCAGACAGGGTAGCTTCACCCCTCCACTTT.

The CDR3 is CASSQVGSGYGYTF. The CDR3 DNA is TGCGCCAGCAGCCAAGTAGGGTCCGGCTATGGCTACACCTTC. V usage is TRBV4-3 and J usage is TRBJ1-2, with D hard to call. The germline gives CDR1 LGHNA, CDR2 YSLEER. V lost 1 base to trimming and J lost 4 bases, with 10 bases between them. This CDR3 is 14 amino acids long.

The chain has TRBV28 and TRBJ1-3; D remains ambiguous. Germline CDR1 and CDR2: MDHEN and SYDVKM. The V and J ends lost 6 bases and 3 bases respectively, with 12 bases between them. The CDR3 loop spans 14 amino acids. The CDR3 DNA is TGTGCCAGCAGACCGAAGGACCGTGGAAACACCATATATTTT. It is translated as CASRPKDRGNTIYF.

This clone turned up a few times. The chain couples TRBV30 to TRBJ1-1, with 7 bases lining up with TRBD1. The CDR3 is made up of 13 amino acids. Per germline, CDR1 GTSNPN and CDR2 SVGIG (reference sequence). V lost 3 bases to trimming and J lost 11 bases; unmatched junction nucleotides: 12. CDR3 loop: CAWRAGQGVIAFF. CDR3 sequence (DNA): TGTGCCTGGAGGGCTGGGCAGGGGGTGATCGCTTTCTTT.

The DNA for the CDR3 is TGTGCCAGCAGCTCGACAGGGAGCCGCACAGATACGCAGTATTTT. Its protein is CASSSTGSRTDTQYF. The V gene is TRBV7-7, the J gene TRBJ2-3, with TRBD1 matching 7 bases. This CDR3 spans 15 amino acids. Germline V gives CDR1 SSHAT, CDR2 FNYEAQ (reference sequence). The trim removed 4 bases at V and 1 base at J, leaving 5 bases unmatched.

This chain uses TRBV16 with TRBJ2-5; TRBD1 aligns across 10 bases. Germline V gene data show CDR1 as KGHSY and CDR2 as FQNENV. V lost 5 bases and J lost 2; bases outside the gene matches: 5. CDR3 length: 15 amino acids. As DNA, the CDR3 is TGTGCCAGCAGCAGACGACAGGGGGCTCAAGAGACCCAGTACTTC. Its translation: CASSRRQGAQETQYF.

The genes are TRBV28 and TRBJ1-1; weak D call: TRBD1 (5 bases). Germline lookup yields CDR1 MDHEN and CDR2 SYDVKM. The CDR3 has 13 amino acids. V lost 2 bases and J lost 7, with 11 bases in between. The CDR3 nucleotides are TGTGCCAGCAGTTTAAGGCAGGGAATTGAAGCTTTCTTT. Translating it yields CASSLRQGIEAFF.

The rearrangement joins TRBV28 to TRBJ2-7; 9 nucleotides align to TRBD1. CDR1 MDHEN and CDR2 SYDVKM come from the germline V gene. The CDR3 covers 15 residues. The J segment lost 4 bases and the V segment lost 2 bases, leaving 6 bases of the junction unmatched. Here the CDR3 DNA reads TGTGCCAGCAGTTTAAGTGGGACAGGGTTTTACGAGCAGTACTTC. The encoded protein is CASSLSGTGFYEQYF.

The chain couples TRBV6-1 to TRBJ1-4; 10 nucleotides line up with TRBD1. The V and J ends lost 7 bases and 6 bases, in that order; junction bases with no gene match: 5. The V gene's germline CDR1 is MNHNS and CDR2 SASEGT. The CDR3 totals 14 residues. The CDR3 loop reads CASTVGQGHEKLFF. The CDR3 region has the DNA TGTGCCAGCACCGTGGGACAGGGGCATGAAAAACTGTTTTTT.

The CDR3 sequence: CASRLSPNTGELFF. CDR3 sequence (DNA): TGCGCCAGCCGACTATCACCGAACACCGGGGAGCTGTTTTTT. The genes are TRBV5-1 and TRBJ2-2; TRBD2 is a possible D gene (5 bases). CDR1 SGHRS and CDR2 YFSETQ come from the germline V gene. Trimming pared 7 bases from V and 0 bases from J, leaving 10 bases between. This CDR3 spans 14 amino acids.

The chain couples TRBV14 to TRBJ2-1; 9 bases are shared with TRBD2. Germline V gene lookup returns CDR1 SGHDN and CDR2 FVKESK. The CDR3 length is 15 residues. With V trimmed by 0 bases and J by 9 bases, 6 bases remained unmatched. CDR3 sequence reads: CASSQDINSGGEQFF. The DNA of the CDR3 is TGTGCCAGCAGCCAAGATATTAATAGCGGGGGTGAGCAGTTCTTC.

The chain joins TRBV4-1 to TRBJ1-3; D gene unclear. Germline lookup yields CDR1 MGHRA and CDR2 YSYEKL. This CDR3 has 15 residues. Trimming cost V 2 bases and J 0 bases, with 8 bases left between them. The CDR3, as DNA: TGCGCCAGCAGCCAACTCGGCATCTCTGGAAACACCATATATTTT. Translating gives CASSQLGISGNTIYF.

The table lists this clone with a few counts. The V and J genes are TRBV11-2 and TRBJ2-7; maybe TRBD1 (6 bases). V lost 5 bases to trimming and J lost 4 bases, with 12 bases between them. Germline CDR1 SGHAT, CDR2 FQNNGV. There are 13 residues in the CDR3. The DNA of the CDR3 is TGTGCCAGCAGCCTACCTACAGGGTACGAGCAGTACTTC. Its translation: CASSLPTGYEQYF. The full variable domain, its missing parts supplied by reference TRBV11-2 and TRBJ2-7, is EAGVAQSPRYKIIEKRQSVAFWCNPISGHATLYWYQQILGQGPKLLIQFQNNGVVDDSQLPKDRFSAERLKGVDSTLKIQPAKLEDSAVYLCASSLPTGYEQYFGPGTRLTVT.

The V call is TRBV6-5, the J call TRBJ2-2; D gene unclear. Per the germline V gene, CDR1 is MNHEY and CDR2 is SVGAGI. V lost 6 bases and J 1 base, leaving 12 bases between the germline ends. The CDR3 runs to 15 residues. CDR3 DNA sequence: TGTGCCAGCAGCCAAGTAGAAGTGAACACCGGGGAGCTGTTTTTT. Translated, it gives CASSQVEVNTGELFF.

This clone was found a few times. Other DNA sequences in the same sample also yield this CDR3. V is TRBV7-9 and J is TRBJ1-5, with 9 bases identical to TRBD1. The V segment lost 5 bases and the J segment 4 bases; nucleotides outside the gene matches: 3. CDR3 length: 14 amino acids. Germline CDR1 and CDR2: SEHNR and FQNEAQ (reference sequence). For the CDR3, the DNA is TGTGCCAGCAGCCTAGACAGGGGGAATCAGCCCCAGCATTTT. Its protein product is CASSLDRGNQPQHF. The variable domain in full, completed from reference TRBV7-9 and TRBJ1-5, reads DTGVSQNPRHKITKRGQNVTFRCDPISEHNRLYWYRQTLGQGPEFLTYFQNEAQLEKSRLLSDRFSAERPKGSFSTLEIQRTEQGDSAMYLCASSLDRGNQPQHFGDGTRLSIL.